This TCR beta chain was identified in a study of cytomegalovirus exposure and HLA in healthy donors. Note on this clone: What it recognizes is unknown.

60 Vbeta and 13 Jbeta primers were used in PCR. Some clones are missing from TCRdb's copy, which holds only in-frame ones; the method was immunoSEQ multiplex PCR. Altogether 150,000 to 200,000 clones are present, roughly 78% being singletons, with the ten largest covering around 6.8%. Study-wide findings and caveats: The classifier reportedly diagnosed cytomegalovirus status with high sensitivity and specificity. The dataset shows that most TCR sequences were rare, while some public TCRs occurred in many donors.

The sequenced sample was PBMCs. The TCR comes from a middle-aged man in good health and CMV-seropositive.

The CDR3 region is CASSLGRGEQYF. CDR3 bases: TGTGCCAGCAGCTTGGGACGAGGGGAGCAGTACTTC. J is TRBJ2-7 and V is TRBV5-6; possible D gene TRBD2, 5 bases. In germline, CDR1 is SGHDT, CDR2 YYEEEE. With 0 bases removed from V and 7 bases from J, the gap between germline ends came to 8 bases. The CDR3 contains 12 residues.